Here is one TCR beta chain with its context. The target antigen is unknown. The table came from immunoSEQ multiplex PCR; TCRdb's copy has only in-frame clones and leaves some out. Seen here are 35,000 to 45,000 clones, approximately 88% observed once, and the top ten hold roughly 18%. This record comes from a study of OX40 agonist ivuxolimab in advanced cancers. About the research overall: Prior checkpoint blockade (anti-PD-1, anti-PD-L1 or anti-CTLA-4) was permitted; approximately 41% had it. Findings and limits, study-wide: In a subset of nonresponders, normalized T-cell clonal expansion was also low.

The V and J ends lost 0 bases and 4 bases respectively, with 15 bases between them. Germline-derived CDR1 and CDR2 are MGHRA and YSYEKL. The CDR3 totals 16 residues. The source material was CD4+ or CD8+ T cells sorted from blood, sampled in a trial of the OX40 agonist ivuxolimab. This receptor was taken from an adult with an advanced solid tumor such as melanoma, head and neck, liver or kidney cancer. The J gene is TRBJ2-5, the V gene TRBV4-1; D gene unclear. The CDR3 loop reads CASSQEGFPTRETQYF. The CDR3 coding sequence is TGCGCCAGCAGCCAAGAGGGCTTCCCCACGCGAGAGACCCAGTACTTC.